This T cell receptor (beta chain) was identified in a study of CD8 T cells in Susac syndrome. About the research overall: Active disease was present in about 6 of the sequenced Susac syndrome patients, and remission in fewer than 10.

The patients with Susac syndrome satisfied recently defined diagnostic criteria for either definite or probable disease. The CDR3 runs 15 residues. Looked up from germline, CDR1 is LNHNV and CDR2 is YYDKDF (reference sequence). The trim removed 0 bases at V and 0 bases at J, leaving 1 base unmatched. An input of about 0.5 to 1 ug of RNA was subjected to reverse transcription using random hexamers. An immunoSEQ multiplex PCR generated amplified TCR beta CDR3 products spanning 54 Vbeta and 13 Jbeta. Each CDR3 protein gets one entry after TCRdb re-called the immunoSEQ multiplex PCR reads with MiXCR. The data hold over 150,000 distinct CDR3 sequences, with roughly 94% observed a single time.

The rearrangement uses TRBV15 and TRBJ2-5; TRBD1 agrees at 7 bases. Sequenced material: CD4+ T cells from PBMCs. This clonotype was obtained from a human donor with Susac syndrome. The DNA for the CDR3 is TGTGCCACCAGCAGAGAACAGGGGAACCAAGAGACCCAGTACTTC. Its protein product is CATSREQGNQETQYF.